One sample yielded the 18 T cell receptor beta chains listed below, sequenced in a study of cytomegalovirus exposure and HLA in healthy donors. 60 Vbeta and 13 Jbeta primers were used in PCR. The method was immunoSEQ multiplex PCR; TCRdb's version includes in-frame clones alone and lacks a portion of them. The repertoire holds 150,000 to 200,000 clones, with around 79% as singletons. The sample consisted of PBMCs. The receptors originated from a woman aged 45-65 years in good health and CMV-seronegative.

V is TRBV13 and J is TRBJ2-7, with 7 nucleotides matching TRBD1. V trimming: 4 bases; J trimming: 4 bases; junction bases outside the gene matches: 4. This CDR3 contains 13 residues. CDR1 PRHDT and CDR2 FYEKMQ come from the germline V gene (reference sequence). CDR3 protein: CASSSGQFYEQYF. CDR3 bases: TGTGCCAGCAGCTCGGGACAGTTTTACGAGCAGTACTTC. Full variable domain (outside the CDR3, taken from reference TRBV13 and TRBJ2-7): AAGVIQSPRHLIKEKRETATLKCYPIPRHDTVYWYQQGPGQDPQFLISFYEKMQSDKGSIPDRFSAQQFSDYHSELNMSSLELGDSALYFCASSSGQFYEQYFGPGTRLTVT.

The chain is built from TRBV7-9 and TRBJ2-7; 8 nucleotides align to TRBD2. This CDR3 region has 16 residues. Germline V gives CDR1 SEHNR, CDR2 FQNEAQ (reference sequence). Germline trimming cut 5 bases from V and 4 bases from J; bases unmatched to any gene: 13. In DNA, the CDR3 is TGTGCCAGCAGCCAAATAATAGCGGGATCCATATACGAGCAGTACTTC. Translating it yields CASSQIIAGSIYEQYF.

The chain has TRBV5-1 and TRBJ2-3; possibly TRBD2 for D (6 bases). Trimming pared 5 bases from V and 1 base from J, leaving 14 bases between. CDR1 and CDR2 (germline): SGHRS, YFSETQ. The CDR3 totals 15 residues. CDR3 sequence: CASRRLGEGTDTQYF. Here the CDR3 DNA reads TGCGCCAGCAGAAGATTAGGGGAGGGCACAGATACGCAGTATTTT.

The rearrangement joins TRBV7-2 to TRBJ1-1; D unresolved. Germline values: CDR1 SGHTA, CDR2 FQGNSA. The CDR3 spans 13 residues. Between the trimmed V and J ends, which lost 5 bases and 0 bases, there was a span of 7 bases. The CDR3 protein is CASSPGLNTEAFF. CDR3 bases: TGTGCCAGCAGCCCCGGTCTGAACACTGAAGCTTTCTTT.

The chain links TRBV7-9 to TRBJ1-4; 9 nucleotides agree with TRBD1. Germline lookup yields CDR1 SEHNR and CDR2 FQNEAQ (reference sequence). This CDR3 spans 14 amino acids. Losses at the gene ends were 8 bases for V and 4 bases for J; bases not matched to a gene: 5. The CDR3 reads CASGGTGSNEKLFF. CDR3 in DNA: TGTGCCAGCGGCGGGACAGGGAGTAATGAAAAACTGTTTTTT.

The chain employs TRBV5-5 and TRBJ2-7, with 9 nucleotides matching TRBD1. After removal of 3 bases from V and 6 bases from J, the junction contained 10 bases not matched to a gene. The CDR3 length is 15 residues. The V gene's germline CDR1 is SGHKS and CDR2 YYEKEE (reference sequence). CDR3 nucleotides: TGTGCCAGCAGCTCGTTAGGGGACAGGGTGGGCGAGCAGTACTTC. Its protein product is CASSSLGDRVGEQYF.

The CDR3 loop is CASSSPSPEAFF. The CDR3 DNA sequence: TGTGCCAGCAGTTCTCCGAGTCCTGAAGCTTTCTTT. V usage is TRBV28 and J usage is TRBJ1-1; D is ambiguous. CDR3 length: 12 amino acids. V was pared by 4 bases and J by 6 bases, with 9 bases between. From germline, CDR1 is MDHEN and CDR2 SYDVKM. The whole variable domain, filled in from reference TRBV28 and TRBJ1-1, reads DVKVTQSSRYLVKRTGEKVFLECVQDMDHENMFWYRQDPGLGLRLIYFSYDVKMKEKGDIPEGYSVSREKKERFSLILESASTNQTSMYLCASSSPSPEAFFGQGTRLTVV.

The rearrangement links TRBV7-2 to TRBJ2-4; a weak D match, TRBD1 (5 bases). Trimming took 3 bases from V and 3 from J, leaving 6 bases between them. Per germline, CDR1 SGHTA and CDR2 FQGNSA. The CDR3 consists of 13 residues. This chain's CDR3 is CASSFDSKNIQYF. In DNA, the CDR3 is TGTGCCAGCAGCTTCGACAGCAAAAACATTCAGTACTTC.

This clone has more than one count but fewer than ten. The CDR3 DNA reads as TGTGCCACCTGGTCAGAAAACACCGGGGAGCTGTTTTTT. This codes for CATWSENTGELFF. The V gene is TRBV10-3, the J gene TRBJ2-2, with unresolved D. Germline V lookup: CDR1 ENHRY, CDR2 SYGVKD. Trimming cost V 10 bases and J 2 bases, with 11 bases left between them. This CDR3 has 13 residues.

CDR3 DNA sequence: TGTGCCAGCAGCTTAGTCATGGGAGTTGAAAAACTGTTTTTT. Encoded protein: CASSLVMGVEKLFF. The chain couples TRBV7-2 to TRBJ1-4; no firm D call. This CDR3 is built from 14 residues. Germline V CDR1 and CDR2: SGHTA, FQGNSA. The V end was cut by 1 base, the J end by 7 bases, with 10 bases between.

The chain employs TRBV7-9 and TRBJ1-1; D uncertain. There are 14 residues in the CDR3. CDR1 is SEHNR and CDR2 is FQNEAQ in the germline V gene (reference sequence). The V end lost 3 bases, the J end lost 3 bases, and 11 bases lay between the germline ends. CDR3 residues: CASSLVGGHTEAFF. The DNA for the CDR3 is TGTGCCAGCAGCTTGGTCGGTGGGCACACTGAAGCTTTCTTT. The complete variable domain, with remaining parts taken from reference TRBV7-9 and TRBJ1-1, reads DTGVSQNPRHKITKRGQNVTFRCDPISEHNRLYWYRQTLGQGPEFLTYFQNEAQLEKSRLLSDRFSAERPKGSFSTLEIQRTEQGDSAMYLCASSLVGGHTEAFFGQGTRLTVV.

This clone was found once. In nucleotides, the CDR3 is TGTGCCAGCAGCTCTTACCTCGGGGATACGCAGTATTTT. Translated: CASSSYLGDTQYF. The rearrangement uses TRBV7-3 and TRBJ2-3; D not certain. Trimming took 4 bases from V and 6 from J, leaving 11 bases between them. Germline values: CDR1 SGHTA, CDR2 FQGTGA. This CDR3 is 13 amino acids long.

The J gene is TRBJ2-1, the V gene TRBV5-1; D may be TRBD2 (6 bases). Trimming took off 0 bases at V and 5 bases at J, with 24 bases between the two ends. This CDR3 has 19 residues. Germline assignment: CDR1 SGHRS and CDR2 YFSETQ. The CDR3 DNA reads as TGCGCCAGCAGCTTGGCAGGGTCGGGAAACCCGGGACTGAACAATGAGCAGTTCTTC. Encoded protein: CASSLAGSGNPGLNNEQFF.

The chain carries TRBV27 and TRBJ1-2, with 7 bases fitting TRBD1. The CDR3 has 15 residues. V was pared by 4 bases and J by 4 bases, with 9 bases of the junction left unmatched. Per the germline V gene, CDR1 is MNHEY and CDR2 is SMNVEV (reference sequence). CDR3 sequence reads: CASSSRTGSFYGYTF. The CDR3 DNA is TGTGCCAGCAGTTCCCGGACAGGAAGTTTCTATGGCTACACCTTC.

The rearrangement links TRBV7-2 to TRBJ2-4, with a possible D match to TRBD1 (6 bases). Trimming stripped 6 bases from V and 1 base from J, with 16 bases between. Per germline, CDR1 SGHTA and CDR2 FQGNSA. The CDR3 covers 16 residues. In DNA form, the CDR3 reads TGTGCCAGCAGGGACTCAGGGGCGAGGGCCAAAAACATTCAGTACTTC. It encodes CASRDSGARAKNIQYF.

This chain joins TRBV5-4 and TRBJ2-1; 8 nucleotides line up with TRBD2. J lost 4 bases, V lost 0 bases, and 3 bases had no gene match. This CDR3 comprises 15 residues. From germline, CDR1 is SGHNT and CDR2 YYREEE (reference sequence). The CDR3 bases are TGTGCCAGCAGCTTGGGAGCTAGCGGGTACAATGAGCAGTTCTTC. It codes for CASSLGASGYNEQFF. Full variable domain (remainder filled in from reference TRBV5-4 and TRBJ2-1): ETGVTQSPTHLIKTRGQQVTLRCSSQSGHNTVSWYQQALGQGPQFIFQYYREEENGRGNFPPRFSGLQFPNYSSELNVNALELDDSALYLCASSLGASGYNEQFFGPGTRLTVL.

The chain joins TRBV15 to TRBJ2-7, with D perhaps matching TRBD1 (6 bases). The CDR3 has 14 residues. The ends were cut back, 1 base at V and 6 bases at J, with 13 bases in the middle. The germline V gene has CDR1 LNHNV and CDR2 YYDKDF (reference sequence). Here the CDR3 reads CATSRVRGSGEQYF. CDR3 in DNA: TGTGCCACCAGCAGAGTCAGGGGTTCCGGCGAGCAGTACTTC.

CDR3 residues: CASSNRDSGGFPQHF. CDR3 bases: TGTGCCAGTAGTAATCGGGACAGTGGTGGTTTTCCCCAGCATTTT. V and J are TRBV19 and TRBJ1-5, with 7 nucleotides matching TRBD1. Germline V gene data show CDR1 as LNHDA and CDR2 as SQIVND (reference sequence). The CDR3 spans 15 residues. Germline trimming cut 4 bases from V and 10 bases from J; bases unmatched to any gene: 13. Supplemented by reference TRBV19 and TRBJ1-5, the full variable domain reads DGGITQSPKYLFRKEGQNVTLSCEQNLNHDAMYWYRQDPGQGLRLIYYSQIVNDFQKGDIAEGYSVSREKKESFPLTVTSAQKNPTAFYLCASSNRDSGGFPQHFGDGTRLSIL.